This T cell receptor beta chain was observed in a study of control samples from healthy donors and cancer patients. The CDR3 totals 13 residues. The germline V gene encodes CDR1 LGHDT and CDR2 YNNKEL (reference sequence). V lost 0 bases to trimming and J lost 10 bases, with 12 bases between them. Sequencing was performed with immunoSEQ multiplex PCR; in TCRdb, only in-frame clones are kept and a portion is missing. The table shows 74,000 or so clones, with roughly 90% occurring only once. The chain couples TRBV3-1 (or the pseudogene TRBV3-2) to TRBJ1-1; perhaps TRBD1 as D (6 bases). This sequence originates from a man over 45 in good health. The sequenced sample consisted of blood. The CDR3 spells CASSQDGGKRAFF. CDR3 coding DNA: TGTGCCAGCAGCCAAGATGGGGGCAAAAGAGCTTTCTTT.